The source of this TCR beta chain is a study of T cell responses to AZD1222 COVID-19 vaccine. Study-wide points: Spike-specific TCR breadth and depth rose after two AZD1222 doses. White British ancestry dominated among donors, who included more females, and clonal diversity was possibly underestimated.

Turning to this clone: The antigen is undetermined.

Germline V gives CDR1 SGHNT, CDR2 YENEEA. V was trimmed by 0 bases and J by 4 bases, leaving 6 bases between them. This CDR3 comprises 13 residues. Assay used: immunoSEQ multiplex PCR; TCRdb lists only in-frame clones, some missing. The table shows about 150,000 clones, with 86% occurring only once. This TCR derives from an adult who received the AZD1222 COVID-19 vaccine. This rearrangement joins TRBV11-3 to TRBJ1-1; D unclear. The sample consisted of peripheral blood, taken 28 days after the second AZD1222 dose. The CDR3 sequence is CASSLDRTTEAFF. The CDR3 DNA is TGTGCCAGCAGCTTAGACAGGACCACTGAAGCTTTCTTT.